One sample yielded the 27 T cell receptor beta chains listed below, sequenced in a study of blood T cell repertoires in COVID-19. Some clones are missing from TCRdb's copy, which holds only in-frame ones; the method was immunoSEQ multiplex PCR. The sample contains 400,000 to 450,000 clones, about nine tenths of which appear only once. Material for sequencing was peripheral blood. The receptors derive from a woman aged 25 to 39 with active or convalescent COVID-19.

The CDR3 DNA follows: TGTGCCAGCAGCGTAGACCGACGGACAGGGGAGATAGATACGCAGTATTTT. It translates to CASSVDRRTGEIDTQYF. This chain links TRBV7-8 with TRBJ2-3; the match to TRBD1 covers 9 bases. V trimming: 5 bases; J trimming: 5 bases; junction bases outside the gene matches: 14. CDR3 size: 17 residues. Germline V gene lookup returns CDR1 SGHVS and CDR2 FQNEAQ.

This clone was observed once. The CDR3 region is CASSGGNSYEQYF. DNA of the CDR3: TGTGCCAGCAGCGGCGGGAACTCCTACGAGCAGTACTTC. This rearrangement joins TRBV7-9 to TRBJ2-7; D perhaps matches TRBD2 (6 bases). Per germline, CDR1 SEHNR and CDR2 FQNEAQ (reference sequence). V lost 5 bases and J 0 bases, leaving 8 bases between the germline ends. CDR3 size: 13 residues.

The chain couples TRBV7-9 to TRBJ2-7, with TRBD1 identical over 10 bases. Per the germline V gene, CDR1 is SEHNR and CDR2 is FQNEAQ (reference sequence). V was pared by 5 bases and J by 2 bases, with 6 bases of the junction left unmatched. The CDR3 extends over 15 amino acids. CDR3 amino acids: CASSRQGAIPYEQYF. The DNA of the CDR3 is TGTGCCAGCAGCCGACAGGGGGCGATCCCCTACGAGCAGTACTTC. Full variable domain (outside the CDR3, taken from reference TRBV7-9 and TRBJ2-7): DTGVSQNPRHKITKRGQNVTFRCDPISEHNRLYWYRQTLGQGPEFLTYFQNEAQLEKSRLLSDRFSAERPKGSFSTLEIQRTEQGDSAMYLCASSRQGAIPYEQYFGPGTRLTVT.

The chain uses TRBV3-1 (or the pseudogene TRBV3-2) and TRBJ1-2; unclear D gene. The CDR3 is 13 amino acids. V was pared by 1 base and J by 7 bases, with 10 bases between. Per the germline V gene, CDR1 is LGHDT and CDR2 is YNNKEL (reference sequence). The CDR3 DNA follows: TGTGCCAGCAGCCAAGTGACTATTGGTGGCTACACCTTC. Translated: CASSQVTIGGYTF.

The chain combines TRBV13 with TRBJ2-5, with D hard to call. The CDR3 extends over 13 amino acids. Germline lookup yields CDR1 PRHDT and CDR2 FYEKMQ (reference sequence). Trimming pared 4 bases from V and 5 bases from J, leaving 11 bases between. The DNA of the CDR3 is TGTGCCAGCAGCTCCCGGTCTGTTGAGACCCAGTACTTC. Its protein product is CASSSRSVETQYF.

The V call is TRBV5-1, the J call TRBJ1-3; 7 bases are a match to TRBD1. J lost 4 bases, V lost 8 bases, and 9 bases had no gene match. CDR3 length: 14 residues. Germline-derived CDR1 and CDR2 are SGHRS and YFSETQ. CDR3 region: CASSEDRIGNTIYF. The CDR3 nucleotides read TGCGCCAGTAGCGAGGACAGGATCGGAAACACCATATATTTT.

This clone was seen more than once but under ten times. The chain couples TRBV7-2 to TRBJ1-2, with TRBD1 matching 7 bases. Losses at the gene ends were 5 bases for V and 0 bases for J; bases not matched to a gene: 6. Germline CDR1 SGHTA, CDR2 FQGNSA. The CDR3 contains 15 residues. The CDR3: CASSAGTASNYGYTF. The CDR3 coding sequence is TGTGCCAGCAGCGCCGGGACAGCATCTAACTATGGCTACACCTTC.

V usage is TRBV2 and J usage is TRBJ1-5; D is possibly TRBD1 (6 bases). The CDR3 is made up of 16 amino acids. The V end was cut by 5 bases, the J end by 0 bases, with 14 bases between. Germline CDR1 and CDR2: SNHLY and FYNNEI. The CDR3 loop reads CASSRQAEHSNQPQHF. For the CDR3, the DNA is TGTGCCAGCAGTAGACAGGCTGAGCATAGCAATCAGCCCCAGCATTTT.

V gene TRBV9 combines with J gene TRBJ2-5; 7 nucleotides align to TRBD2. The V and J ends lost 4 bases and 7 bases, in that order; junction bases with no gene match: 19. CDR1 is SGDLS, CDR2 YYNGEE, per germline. This CDR3 has 17 residues. The CDR3 nucleotides read TGTGCCAGCAGCAAAGCTTCTACGGGACCCCGGGAGGTGACCCAGTACTTC. Translation: CASSKASTGPREVTQYF.

The chain is built from TRBV4-2 and TRBJ2-2; tentative D call: TRBD1 (6 bases). V was cut by 8 bases and J by 4 bases, with 17 bases left in between. CDR3 size: 15 residues. Looked up from germline, CDR1 is LGHNA and CDR2 is YNFKEQ. DNA for the CDR3: TGTGCCAGCTCTAGGCCAGGGGACACCACCGGGGAGCTGTTTTTT. Amino acids: CASSRPGDTTGELFF.

This clone occurred once. The gene calls are TRBV29-1 and TRBJ2-1, with TRBD2 matching over 9 bases. The V gene end was trimmed by 0 bases and the J gene end by 15 bases; junction bases not matched to a gene: 6. This CDR3 spans 12 amino acids. Germline CDR1 SQVTM, CDR2 ANQGSEA. This chain's CDR3 is CSVEDLVAGVFF. The CDR3 DNA sequence: TGCAGCGTTGAAGATCTGGTAGCGGGAGTGTTCTTC.

The chain is built from TRBV18 and TRBJ2-5; no clear D. Germline V gene lookup returns CDR1 KGHSH and CDR2 LQKENI. Trimming cost V 3 bases and J 5 bases, with 16 bases left between them. The CDR3 has 15 amino acids. CDR3 coding DNA: TGTGCCAGCTCACCGAACATCGCCCACGGGGAGACCCAGTACTTC. Translation: CASSPNIAHGETQYF. Full variable domain (rest looked up from reference TRBV18 and TRBJ2-5): NAGVMQNPRHLVRRRGQEARLRCSPMKGHSHVYWYRQLPEEGLKFMVYLQKENIIDESGMPKERFSAEFPKEGPSILRIQQVVRGDSAAYFCASSPNIAHGETQYFGPGTRLLVL.

This clone has just one count. The gene calls are TRBV25-1 and TRBJ1-2; TRBD1 is a possible D gene (5 bases). Trimming took off 10 bases at V and 3 bases at J, with 15 bases between the two ends. This CDR3 is 13 amino acids long. CDR1 and CDR2 (germline): MGHDK, SYGVNS. The CDR3 DNA reads TGTGCCACCTCGCTGACGGGGGACTATGGCTACACCTTC. Residues: CATSLTGDYGYTF.

The chain recombines TRBV15 with TRBJ2-7; D is possibly TRBD1 (5 bases). V was cut by 0 bases and J by 5 bases, with 8 bases left in between. Germline V gene lookup returns CDR1 LNHNV and CDR2 YYDKDF (reference sequence). The CDR3 sequence is 13 residues long. The CDR3 nucleotides read TGTGCCACCAGCAGAGATCCAGGGAACGAGCAGTACTTC. Protein product: CATSRDPGNEQYF.

This sequence joins TRBV5-1 and TRBJ1-1, with 11 positions matching TRBD1. This CDR3 comprises 15 residues. The V and J ends lost 3 bases and 3 bases, in that order; junction bases with no gene match: 4. Germline V gene sequence: CDR1 SGHRS, CDR2 YFSETQ. CDR3 DNA sequence: TGCGCCAGCAGCTGGACAGGGGGCTCGGACACTGAAGCTTTCTTT. Encoded protein: CASSWTGGSDTEAFF.

The chain combines TRBV15 with TRBJ1-5; a weak D match, TRBD1 (5 bases). Per germline, CDR1 LNHNV and CDR2 YYDKDF (reference sequence). The CDR3 loop spans 14 amino acids. Between the trimmed V and J ends, which lost 1 base and 6 bases, there was a span of 10 bases. The CDR3 sequence: CATSRGQGFQPQHF. The CDR3, as DNA: TGTGCCACCAGCAGAGGTCAGGGTTTTCAGCCCCAGCATTTT. Full variable domain (rest looked up from reference TRBV15 and TRBJ1-5): DAMVIQNPRYQVTQFGKPVTLSCSQTLNHNVMYWYQQKSSQAPKLLFHYYDKDFNNEADTPDNFQSRRPNTSFCFLDIRSPGLGDTAMYLCATSRGQGFQPQHFGDGTRLSIL.

The CDR3 sequence: CSASILGQETQYF. In DNA, the CDR3 is TGCAGTGCTAGTATACTAGGGCAAGAGACCCAGTACTTC. The chain uses TRBV20-1 and TRBJ2-5; D is perhaps TRBD2 (5 bases). Deletions cut 3 bases from V and 2 bases from J, with 10 bases between. Germline CDR1 reads DFQATT; CDR2 reads SNEGSKA (reference sequence). CDR3 size: 13 residues.

The J gene is TRBJ2-2, the V gene TRBV22-1; the table's D call, TRBD2, was not checked against the DNA. TRBV22-1 is classified as a pseudogene. CDR3 length: 17 amino acids. Here the CDR3 reads CPGTSREERGDTGELFF. DNA for the CDR3: TGTCCTGGGACCTCTCGGGAGGAGAGGGGGGACACCGGGGAGCTGTTTTTT.

The chain couples TRBV5-4 to TRBJ2-7; 11 bases line up with TRBD1. The V and J ends lost 4 bases and 3 bases, in that order; junction bases with no gene match: 6. Per the germline V gene, CDR1 is SGHNT and CDR2 is YYREEE (reference sequence). The CDR3 extends over 15 amino acids. CDR3 sequence: CASSPAGTGGYEQYF. The CDR3 DNA reads TGTGCCAGCAGCCCAGCCGGGACAGGGGGCTACGAGCAGTACTTC.

This sequence joins TRBV9 and TRBJ2-5, with 11 bases that match TRBD2. The CDR3 runs to 17 residues. V was pared by 0 bases and J by 2 bases, with 6 bases of the junction left unmatched. CDR1 is SGDLS, CDR2 YYNGEE, per germline. The CDR3: CASSVGLAGGLQETQYF. CDR3 nucleotide sequence: TGTGCCAGCAGCGTAGGGCTAGCGGGAGGTCTACAAGAGACCCAGTACTTC.

This chain connects TRBV29-1 to TRBJ1-2; maybe TRBD1 (5 bases). The CDR3 loop spans 13 amino acids. Trimming cost V 6 bases and J 8 bases, with 19 bases left between them. Germline loops: CDR1 SQVTM, CDR2 ANQGSEA. CDR3 protein: CSVPWAGPAGYTF. The CDR3 bases are TGCAGCGTGCCTTGGGCAGGGCCCGCGGGCTACACCTTC.

CDR3 in DNA: TGTGCCAGCAGCCAAGTCCATCCGAGGTGGGGGGAACCCTACGAGCAGTACTTC. The encoded protein is CASSQVHPRWGEPYEQYF. The chain is built from TRBV3-1 (or the pseudogene TRBV3-2) and TRBJ2-7; weak D call: TRBD2 (6 bases). Germline V gives CDR1 LGHDT, CDR2 YNNKEL (reference sequence). There are 18 residues in the CDR3. The V and J ends lost 1 base and 2 bases respectively, with 21 bases between them.

V and J are TRBV10-3 and TRBJ2-7, with 9 bases lining up with TRBD1. V lost 6 bases, J lost 5 bases, and 5 bases stayed unmatched. This CDR3 contains 13 residues. Germline V lookup: CDR1 ENHRY, CDR2 SYGVKD. CDR3 in amino acids: CAISGDRVNEQYF. CDR3 coding DNA: TGTGCCATCAGCGGGGACAGGGTGAACGAGCAGTACTTC.

CDR3 amino acids: CASSAVLTDTQYF. CDR3 nucleotides: TGTGCCAGCAGCGCGGTTCTCACAGATACGCAGTATTTT. J is TRBJ2-3 and V is TRBV5-6; no firm D call. The CDR3 has 13 residues. V gave up 4 bases and J gave up 2 bases, with 8 bases separating them. The germline V gene encodes CDR1 SGHDT and CDR2 YYEEEE.

This chain links TRBV24-1 with TRBJ1-2; the match to TRBD1 covers 7 bases. In germline, CDR1 is KGHDR, CDR2 SFDVKD. Trimming removed 4 bases from V and 5 bases from J; junction bases left unmatched: 6. The length of the CDR3 is 14 residues. The CDR3 DNA reads as TGTGCCACCAGTGACTGGACAGGAAAATATGGCTACACCTTC. This codes for CATSDWTGKYGYTF.

The rearrangement links TRBV4-1 to TRBJ2-7, with D perhaps matching TRBD1 (6 bases). Trimming stripped 2 bases from V and 0 bases from J, with 14 bases between. The CDR3 has 16 residues. Per germline, CDR1 MGHRA and CDR2 YSYEKL. CDR3 in DNA: TGCGCCAGCAGCCAAACGCGAACAGGGAACTCCTACGAGCAGTACTTC. Protein: CASSQTRTGNSYEQYF.

The chain has TRBV11-3 and TRBJ2-2; D might be TRBD1 (7 bases). Germline CDR1 and CDR2: SGHNT and YENEEA. V was cut by 5 bases and J by 2 bases, with 12 bases left in between. The length of the CDR3 is 15 residues. CDR3 sequence (DNA): TGTGCCAGCAGCCAGGGGGGATCAAACACCGGGGAGCTGTTTTTT. Translating gives CASSQGGSNTGELFF.